One sample yielded the 11 T cell receptor beta chains listed below, sequenced in a study of cytomegalovirus exposure and HLA in healthy donors. PCR was performed using 60 Vbeta and 13 Jbeta primers. This table comes from immunoSEQ multiplex PCR, and its TCRdb copy is limited to in-frame clones, with some not included. Among 160,000 or so clones listed, 65% to 85% were seen once. Material for sequencing was PBMCs. Receptors originate from a man aged 55 to 69 in good health and CMV-seronegative.

The rearrangement links TRBV15 to TRBJ2-7; 12 nucleotides match TRBD2. Germline loops: CDR1 LNHNV, CDR2 YYDKDF (reference sequence). The trim removed 0 bases at V and 5 bases at J, leaving 5 bases unmatched. The CDR3 totals 16 residues. CDR3 nucleotides: TGTGCCACCAGCAGAGATAACCGACTAGCGGGAGACGAGCAGTACTTC. This encodes CATSRDNRLAGDEQYF.

V is TRBV4-3 and J is TRBJ2-5, with D maybe TRBD1 (6 bases). CDR3 length equals 15 residues. CDR1 and CDR2 (germline): LGHNA, YSLEER. Trimming shortened V by 4 bases and J by 5 bases, and 17 bases separated the two germline ends. The CDR3 DNA sequence: TGCGCCAGCAGCCTAGAACCCGGACAGCTCGAGACCCAGTACTTC. Its protein is CASSLEPGQLETQYF.

The rearrangement uses TRBV7-9 and TRBJ1-1; D is unclear. The germline CDR1 and CDR2 sequences are SEHNR and FQNEAQ (reference sequence). V shed 5 bases and J shed 1 base, with 14 bases lying between them. The CDR3 spans 15 residues. Here the CDR3 reads CASSLTLAGNTEAFF. CDR3 DNA: TGTGCCAGCAGCCTCACCTTAGCGGGGAACACTGAAGCTTTCTTT.

The chain joins TRBV19 to TRBJ2-2; 8 bases line up with TRBD2. CDR1 and CDR2 (germline): LNHDA, SQIVND (reference sequence). V lost 6 bases to trimming and J lost 6 bases; unmatched junction nucleotides: 9. The CDR3 spans 15 residues. The CDR3 sequence is CASRLTSGGAGELFF. The DNA for the CDR3 is TGTGCCAGTAGATTAACTAGCGGAGGGGCCGGGGAGCTGTTTTTT.

The chain links TRBV27 to TRBJ2-1, with D perhaps TRBD2 (6 bases). This CDR3 has 17 residues. Trimming cost V 5 bases and J 3 bases, with 20 bases left between them. The germline CDR1 and CDR2 sequences are MNHEY and SMNVEV (reference sequence). CDR3 nucleotides: TGTGCCAGCAGTCAAGGGTGGGCGGGACTTAGCTACAATGAGCAGTTCTTC. Translating gives CASSQGWAGLSYNEQFF.

The V call is TRBV21-1, the J call TRBJ2-7; the table calls TRBD2, which could not be checked here. TRBV21-1 is a recognized pseudogene. The CDR3 totals 16 residues. This chain's CDR3 is CASSKLAGGPSYEQYF. The CDR3 nucleotides are TGTGCCAGCAGCAAACTAGCGGGAGGGCCGAGTTACGAGCAGTACTTC.

This chain joins TRBV6-6 and TRBJ2-2, with 7 positions matching TRBD1. CDR1 MNHNY and CDR2 SVGAGI come from the germline V gene (reference sequence). The ends lost 5 bases at V and 5 bases at J; junction bases unmatched: 8. The CDR3 has 15 residues. CDR3 residues: CASSARTGGTGELFF. In nucleotides, the CDR3 is TGTGCCAGCAGTGCCAGGACAGGTGGTACCGGGGAGCTGTTTTTT.

This sequence joins TRBV28 and TRBJ2-3, with 10 bases lining up with TRBD2. There are 16 residues in the CDR3. V lost 3 bases, J lost 2 bases, and 5 bases stayed unmatched. Germline V gene data show CDR1 as MDHEN and CDR2 as SYDVKM. In nucleotides, the CDR3 is TGTGCCAGCAGTTTCCAAGGACTAGCGGTCACAGATACGCAGTATTTT. It specifies CASSFQGLAVTDTQYF.

The chain joins TRBV5-1 to TRBJ2-3; 7 bases match TRBD2. This CDR3 has 16 amino acids. The germline V gene has CDR1 SGHRS and CDR2 YFSETQ. The ends lost 1 base at V and 4 bases at J; junction bases unmatched: 9. Here the CDR3 reads CASSLLGTGGADTQYF. The CDR3 region has the DNA TGCGCCAGCAGCTTGCTGGGGACGGGAGGCGCAGATACGCAGTATTTT.

This chain links TRBV10-3 with TRBJ2-7, with TRBD2 matching 7 bases. Germline CDR1 is ENHRY and CDR2 is SYGVKD. Trimming at V came to 2 bases and at J to 5 bases, leaving 0 bases not matched to a gene. The CDR3 covers 12 residues. CDR3 region: CAISEGGDEQYF. The CDR3 DNA is TGTGCCATCAGTGAGGGGGGGGACGAGCAGTACTTC.

V and J are TRBV5-1 and TRBJ2-5; 8 bases are shared with TRBD2. Germline V lookup: CDR1 SGHRS, CDR2 YFSETQ. The CDR3 covers 18 residues. Trimming cost V 0 bases and J 0 bases; bases outside gene matches: 10. The CDR3 coding sequence is TGCGCCAGCAGCTTGGCCAGGACTAGCCTAAAGTACCAAGAGACCCAGTACTTC. Translated, it gives CASSLARTSLKYQETQYF.